Listed here are 16 T cell receptor beta chains from one sample, sequenced in a study of T cells after yellow fever vaccination. TCRdb itself ran the 5' RACE reads through MiXCR, one entry per CDR3 protein. The sample contains 350,000 to 550,000 distinct CDR3 sequences, roughly a sixth of which appear only once. The sample in question was PBMCs, obtained before the yellow fever booster vaccination. The receptors stem from a man aged 18 to 35 who received the YFV17D yellow fever vaccine.

This clonotype was counted between two and nine times. The V call is TRBV29-1, the J call TRBJ1-1; D uncertain. V was pared by 6 bases and J by 0 bases, with 17 bases between. Germline CDR1 is SQVTM and CDR2 is ANQGSEA. CDR3 size: 15 residues. CDR3 in DNA: TGCAGCGTCCAAGGTGGAGGGAACATGAACACTGAAGCTTTCTTT. Translated: CSVQGGGNMNTEAFF.

The chain uses TRBV2 and TRBJ1-5; the D is unclear. The CDR3 is 15 amino acids. The ends were cut back, 2 bases at V and 4 bases at J, with 12 bases in the middle. Germline values: CDR1 SNHLY, CDR2 FYNNEI. CDR3 bases: TGTGCCAGCAGTGAATCGGGGTTGGGGAATCAGCCCCAGCATTTT. Protein product: CASSESGLGNQPQHF.

In its sample, this clonotype was seen a few times. The chain couples TRBV24-1 to TRBJ1-6; D may be TRBD1 (5 bases). V dropped 3 bases and J dropped 6 bases, with 11 bases sitting between them. This CDR3 has 15 residues. Germline V CDR1 and CDR2: KGHDR, SFDVKD. In DNA, the CDR3 is TGTGCCACCAGTGATCTGGGACGGCTTAATTCACCCCTCCACTTT. This encodes CATSDLGRLNSPLHF.

A few counts support this clonotype. The chain combines TRBV20-1 with TRBJ2-7; no definite D call. The V end lost 4 bases, the J end lost 2 bases, and 12 bases lay between the germline ends. CDR3 length equals 13 residues. Germline loops: CDR1 DFQATT, CDR2 SNEGSKA (reference sequence). This chain's CDR3 is CSATPRAAYEQYF. The CDR3 nucleotides read TGCAGTGCTACCCCTAGGGCCGCCTACGAGCAGTACTTC.

There are many counts of this clonotype. The chain joins TRBV4-2 to TRBJ2-4, with D tentatively TRBD1 or TRBD2 (6 bases each). CDR1 is LGHNA and CDR2 is YNFKEQ in the germline V gene. The germline V and J ends were trimmed by 9 bases and 8 bases, with 17 bases remaining between them. The CDR3 is 13 residues long. The CDR3 DNA reads TGTGCCAGTAGGGGGGTTTCCGCGGACATTCAGTACTTC. Translated: CASRGVSADIQYF.

The rearrangement links TRBV29-1 to TRBJ2-3, with D tentatively TRBD1 or TRBD2 (5 bases each). This CDR3 is built from 12 residues. The germline V and J ends were trimmed by 3 bases and 5 bases, with 9 bases remaining between them. Per the germline V gene, CDR1 is SQVTM and CDR2 is ANQGSEA. The CDR3 nucleotides read TGCAGCGTTGACGGGGCAGGAGATACGCAGTATTTT. Translated: CSVDGAGDTQYF.

In this sample, this clonotype turned up a few times. The V gene is TRBV19, the J gene TRBJ1-1; D unclear. CDR3 size: 15 residues. V lost 4 bases to trimming and J lost 1 base, with 13 bases between them. Germline values: CDR1 LNHDA, CDR2 SQIVND (reference sequence). As DNA, the CDR3 is TGTGCCAGTAGTACCGGGAGGGTCGGGAACACTGAAGCTTTCTTT. Protein product: CASSTGRVGNTEAFF.

This clonotype was detected a few times. The chain uses TRBV27 and TRBJ1-2; D ambiguous. This CDR3 has 13 amino acids. Per the germline V gene, CDR1 is MNHEY and CDR2 is SMNVEV (reference sequence). The V end lost 3 bases, the J end lost 4 bases, and 9 bases lay between the germline ends. CDR3 sequence: CASSFGPSYGYTF. CDR3 nucleotide sequence: TGTGCCAGCAGTTTCGGTCCCTCCTATGGCTACACCTTC.

In this sample, this clonotype turned up a few times. The chain carries TRBV7-6 and TRBJ2-1; the D gene is possibly TRBD2 (5 bases). Germline loops: CDR1 SGHVS, CDR2 FNYEAQ. Trimming took 7 bases from V and 9 from J, leaving 16 bases between them. The CDR3 is 13 amino acids. The CDR3 DNA reads TGTGCCAGCACCCATAAGGACTGGGGTGAGCAGTTCTTC. Translated, it gives CASTHKDWGEQFF.

This clonotype was counted once. This chain uses TRBV6-4 with TRBJ2-3; D remains ambiguous. V was pared by 4 bases and J by 2 bases, with 10 bases between. Germline V gene data show CDR1 as MRHNA and CDR2 as SNTAGT. The CDR3 totals 14 residues. The CDR3 reads CASSVIWNTDTQYF. CDR3 nucleotides: TGTGCCAGCAGTGTGATCTGGAACACAGATACGCAGTATTTT.

This clonotype was seen a few times. The V and J genes are TRBV9 and TRBJ2-7; possible D gene TRBD1, 6 bases. CDR1 SGDLS and CDR2 YYNGEE come from the germline V gene. CDR3 length: 14 residues. Between the trimmed V and J ends, which lost 0 bases and 5 bases, there was a span of 12 bases. CDR3 sequence: CASSVGAAGDEQYF. The DNA of the CDR3 is TGTGCCAGCAGCGTAGGCGCGGCAGGGGACGAGCAGTACTTC.

This clonotype was detected once. This chain connects TRBV5-1 to TRBJ1-4; 8 nucleotides line up with TRBD1. The CDR3 covers 16 residues. V gave up 0 bases and J gave up 5 bases; unmatched junction bases: 6. The V gene's germline CDR1 is SGHRS and CDR2 YFSETQ. The CDR3 sequence is CASSLDVAGGNEKLFF. In nucleotides, the CDR3 is TGCGCCAGCAGCTTGGACGTCGCAGGGGGCAATGAAAAACTGTTTTTT.

This clonotype was seen a few times. V gene TRBV12-3 or TRBV12-4 combines with J gene TRBJ1-2, with 8 bases identical to TRBD1. Trimming at V came to 7 bases and at J to 2 bases, leaving 6 bases not matched to a gene. The CDR3 is made up of 14 amino acids. The CDR3 loop reads CASNEDRVNYGYTF. The CDR3 bases are TGTGCCAGCAACGAGGACAGGGTGAACTATGGCTACACCTTC.

This clonotype was counted between two and nine times. This chain uses TRBV5-6 with TRBJ2-6; TRBD1 matches 7 bases. Trimming cost V 7 bases and J 0 bases; bases outside gene matches: 13. CDR1 is SGHDT, CDR2 YYEEEE, per germline. The CDR3 has 18 residues. The CDR3 reads CASGSQGVVPSGANVLTF. CDR3 DNA sequence: TGTGCCAGCGGGTCCCAGGGGGTGGTTCCCTCTGGGGCCAACGTCCTGACTTTC.

This clonotype showed up many times. This chain joins TRBV19 and TRBJ1-5; D not certain. The CDR3 extends over 12 amino acids. Between the trimmed V and J ends, which lost 8 bases and 4 bases, there was a span of 9 bases. CDR1 is LNHDA and CDR2 is SQIVND in the germline V gene (reference sequence). CDR3 in DNA: TGTGCCAGTGAGGCGCAAAATCAGCCCCAGCATTTT. Protein: CASEAQNQPQHF.

Ten or more counts support this clonotype. The chain combines TRBV7-2 with TRBJ2-5; D is unresolved. The V and J ends lost 2 bases and 2 bases respectively, with 9 bases between them. Germline loops: CDR1 SGHTA, CDR2 FQGNSA. This CDR3 is built from 14 residues. CDR3 loop: CASSLSAVQETQYF. As DNA, the CDR3 is TGTGCCAGCAGCTTATCGGCGGTACAAGAGACCCAGTACTTC.